This T cell receptor (beta chain) was sequenced for a study of blood T cells in healthy people across ages. With a J-beta primer mix and a sample-barcoded 5' primer, a second PCR ran 7 to 11 cycles. MiXCR, applied by TCRdb to the 5' RACE reads, yields one record per CDR3 protein. This sample yields roughly 1.5 million distinct CDR3 sequences, of which around 40% are seen a single time; just over 4% belongs to the top ten. CDR1 and CDR2 from the germline V gene are SGHRS and YFSETQ. This CDR3 comprises 15 residues. This clonotype was detected a few times. Its specificity is not known. Study-wide results and limits: A greater number of naive CD4+ cells and higher diversity distinguished long-lived donors from aged donors.

This chain links TRBV5-1 with TRBJ2-5, with D maybe TRBD1 (5 bases). The J call may not be correct, given that the DNA end is closer to TRBJ2-7. The specimen was blood. This receptor was obtained from a woman aged 18-29 years in good health. The CDR3 DNA sequence: TGCGCCAGCAGCTTGTCTCTGGGAAGTGGGGCCGAGCAGTACTTC. Its protein product is CASSLSLGSGAEQYF.